The TCR beta chain described here comes from a study of T cells in tuberculosis. About the research overall: The T cells targeted glucose monomycolate, a mycobacterial lipid, via CD1B. Study-wide results and limits: Samples were chosen by availability of cryopreserved specimens. The TCR-beta difference was not significant; alpha differences partly reflected length.

TCRdb keeps only in-frame clones here, not all; method: immunoSEQ multiplex PCR. The sample has about 34,000 clones, 93% seen once. In this sample, this clone turned up a few times. Its target is unknown. Time point here: new active TB diagnosis, blood taken before or within 7 days of starting treatment. Trimming took 4 bases from V and 8 from J, leaving 19 bases between them. The CDR3 loop spans 15 amino acids. Germline V gives CDR1 SNHLY, CDR2 FYNNEI. Sequenced here: PBMCs, sampled at tuberculosis diagnosis. The clonotype originates from an adult with tuberculosis. V usage is TRBV2 and J usage is TRBJ2-3; TRBD2 might be the D (6 bases). CDR3 sequence reads: CASSAAQRGESTQYF. Written as DNA, the CDR3 is TGTGCCAGCAGTGCTGCCCAACGCGGGGAGAGTACGCAGTATTTT.